This record concerns one T cell receptor (beta chain) sequence. There is no known antigen for this receptor. The input lacks base qualities; no much larger clone sits a single base away. This specimen's time point label, interpreted: pre-sensitization, week 0. Sample treatment or condition, as interpreted from the label and publication: therapeutic diphenylcyclopropenone sensitization with weekly scalp DPC. Blood at each patch-test visit was drawn before the patch test was applied. Patients were eligible if aged 18 to 70, diagnosed with alopecia and judged suitable for DPC therapy, and pregnant patients were excluded. Total RNA was extracted from unfractionated whole blood that had been collected in Tempus Blood RNA tubes. The source of the sample is a study of human T cells and chemical hapten exposure (dated by TCRdb to the early 2020s). With respect to the entire study: For sensitization, 2% DPC in acetone was applied to a roughly 2 cm by roughly 2 cm area of upper inner arm skin. Blood samples were taken from patients before sensitization (week 0) and then at 2, 6 and about 24 weeks after DPC sensitization. The patient cohort, mostly female, included alopecia areata with under or over 50% scalp involvement, alopecia totalis and alopecia universalis. Under 30 alopecia patients gave blood for TCR sequencing at one to four time points (pre-sensitization, 2, 6 and 24 weeks). The study tracked peripheral blood TCR repertoire changes in vivo during primary and secondary sensitization to the hapten diphenylcyclopropenone (DPC) in alopecia patients. Patch testing was done on the upper back using Finn chambers containing 0.01% DPC, and results were scored after 6 days according to International Contact Dermatitis Research Group standards. Patients additionally received weekly therapeutic DPC doses to the scalp throughout the roughly 23-week study period. The libraries were sequenced as a pool, and the TCR yield per sample differed mostly because of small variations in library volumes within the pool.

CDR1 and CDR2 were assigned from the germline V gene as SQVTM and ANQGSEA. V sheds 1 base and J sheds 3 bases, leaving 6 bases between their ends. Measured from the cysteine to the phenylalanine, the CDR3 is 12 residues long. Just CDR3 DNA is preserved here, 36 bases in frame from base 1. Libraries were prepared through RACE. Sequencing was carried out with a NextSeq 500. Library preparation attached unique molecular identifiers to individual cDNA molecules for quantitative, reproducible TCR counting. For every blood RNA sample, sequencing covered both the TCR alpha and TCR beta chains. Processing in the source paper ran as follows. Samples had a median of about 96,000 TCRs, with a range from about 23,224 to 690,600. V, J and CDR3 annotation of the TCR reads was carried out using the Decombinator software suite. For PS versus PT1 abundance plots, all samples were subsampled to the same number of TCRs (28,000). Expanded TCRs were defined as absent before sensitization and observed at least eight times at the 2-week time point. TCRdb's own reprocessing of the public reads used fastp at Q25 and MiXCR and kept productive beta chains. For every CDR3 protein sequence, its rows merge into one entry that carries the most common genes and DNA. These V and J calls are TCRdb output, not the study's own analysis. This sample has 380,000 or so distinct CDR3 sequences in its table, and about 5.4% of those were observed once. Around 8% of the sample is in the top ten clones.

Summary of the overall study and its limitations: Repeated subsampling changed both the strength of the expansion versus patch-test correlation and the threshold at which the correlation became significant. Compared with pre-sensitization or healthy control sets, expanded TCRs formed significantly more large CDR3 similarity clusters, which is consistent with antigen-driven responses. No change with DPC sensitization was found in the number of TCRs above 1 in 1000 frequency, and no evidence of global repertoire structure alterations was found. The number of PT1 expanded TCRs positively correlated with patch test score, significant at thresholds 8, 16 and 32 but not 4. All patients had alopecia, a presumed autoimmune disease, so their immune response might differ from that of healthy individuals.

The material sequenced was whole blood, taken in connection with sensitization to the hapten diphenylcyclopropenone (DPC). The source of this sequence is a woman aged 18-30 years with alopecia areata. Some clones in this sample may be carry-over from other donors' samples. The chain is encoded by TRBV29-1 joined to TRBJ1-2; the D gene remains uncertain. The bases are TGCAGCGTTGAAGGAGAGTACTATGGCTACACCTTC. This encodes CSVEGEYYGYTF.